This T cell receptor beta chain was found in a study of T cells expressing NK-cell markers. No DNA is given; TCRdb re-called the 5' RACE reads and lists each CDR3 protein once. Its clone listing holds 140,000 or so distinct CDR3 sequences. General study results and limits: Four of the donors also had these clonotypes leading their CD3+CD56-NKG2C+ fraction. Expanded NKG2C+ T cell clones had unclear HCMV specificity.

With respect to this clonotype: What it binds is not known.

This CDR3 is built from 15 residues. In germline, CDR1 is MNHEY, CDR2 SVGAGI. This TCR was recovered from a man aged 18 to 29 in good health. Sequences were obtained from blood T cells: a sorted CD56 or NKG2C T cell subset, CD4+ or CD8+ T cells, or bulk PBMC T cells (not recorded which). This chain connects TRBV6-5 to TRBJ2-5; without DNA, the TCRdb call of TRBD1 cannot be checked. The CDR3 reads CASSYFSGVQETQYF.